This TCR beta chain stems from a study of blood T cells in healthy people across ages. CDR1 SNHLY and CDR2 FYNNEI come from the germline V gene. Trimming at V came to 3 bases and at J to 7 bases, leaving 8 bases not matched to a gene. CDR3 length equals 15 residues. A second PCR of 7 to 11 cycles used a sample-barcoded 5' primer and a J-beta primer mix. MiXCR was run by TCRdb on the 5' RACE reads, yielding one entry per CDR3 protein. The table has about 1,400,000 distinct CDR3 sequences, roughly 59% seen once. The TCR comes from a man aged 18 to 29 in good health. Sequencing input: blood. The chain joins TRBV2 to TRBJ2-1, with 8 bases identical to TRBD1. The CDR3 sequence: CASSDGQGAFNEQFF. In DNA form, the CDR3 reads TGTGCCAGCAGTGACGGTCAGGGGGCTTTTAATGAGCAGTTCTTC.